Following are 7 T cell receptor beta chains from one sample sequenced in a study of long-term antiretroviral therapy in people with HIV. Version v3.0 of the immunoSEQ assay was performed at survey level. Data came from immunoSEQ multiplex PCR; TCRdb stores just in-frame clones and leaves some out. The data hold tens of thousands of clones, with about 80% observed a single time. The material sequenced was unsorted PBMCs, taken 0.5 years after starting antiretroviral therapy. These receptors came from a man between 18 and 35 years old with HIV.

This clone has only a few counts. The genes are TRBV29-1 and TRBJ1-3; D is perhaps TRBD1 (6 bases). Germline values: CDR1 SQVTM, CDR2 ANQGSEA. This CDR3 comprises 13 residues. The germline V and J ends were trimmed by 4 bases and 2 bases, with 9 bases remaining between them. The CDR3 nucleotides are TGCAGCGTTGTAGGGGGGGCTGGAAACACCATATATTTT. This codes for CSVVGGAGNTIYF.

The rearrangement joins TRBV19 to TRBJ2-2; D unresolved. CDR1 is LNHDA, CDR2 SQIVND, per germline (reference sequence). The CDR3 has 10 amino acids. V gave up 8 bases and J gave up 5 bases, with 3 bases separating them. The CDR3 DNA reads TGTGCCAGTGGGACCGGGGAGCTGTTTTTT. Amino acid sequence: CASGTGELFF. Filled out from reference TRBV19 and TRBJ2-2, the complete variable domain reads DGGITQSPKYLFRKEGQNVTLSCEQNLNHDAMYWYRQDPGQGLRLIYYSQIVNDFQKGDIAEGYSVSREKKESFPLTVTSAQKNPTAFYLCASGTGELFFGEGSRLTVL.

This clone was recorded a few times. The chain uses TRBV4-2 and TRBJ1-1, with D perhaps TRBD1 (6 bases). Trimming removed 3 bases at V and 5 bases at J, with 19 bases between. Germline V CDR1 and CDR2: LGHNA, YNFKEQ. CDR3 length: 16 amino acids. The CDR3 nucleotides are TGTGCCAGCAGCCACCCTGGGGCTGTAGGGGGGACTGAAGCTTTCTTT. As protein: CASSHPGAVGGTEAFF.

The V call is TRBV27, the J call TRBJ2-7; weak D call: TRBD2 (5 bases). Trimming removed 2 bases from V and 9 bases from J, with 14 bases in between. In germline, CDR1 is MNHEY, CDR2 SMNVEV (reference sequence). The CDR3 extends over 13 amino acids. CDR3 loop: CASSLRSGRGQYF. CDR3 in DNA: TGTGCCAGCAGTTTACGATCGGGCCGGGGGCAGTACTTC.

The chain combines TRBV7-9 with TRBJ2-3, with 9 bases lining up with TRBD1. The junction had 1 base not matched to a gene; V was cut back by 1 base and J by 2 bases. From germline, CDR1 is SEHNR and CDR2 FQNEAQ (reference sequence). CDR3 length: 15 amino acids. Here the CDR3 reads CASSLGTGDTDTQYF. In nucleotides, the CDR3 is TGTGCCAGCAGCTTAGGGACAGGGGACACAGATACGCAGTATTTT.

The CDR3 DNA is TGCGCCAGCAGCTCCTCGATTGCCCTGTCTGGGGCCAACGTCCTGACTTTC. Its protein is CASSSSIALSGANVLTF. This chain connects TRBV5-1 to TRBJ2-6; no firm D call. The germline CDR1 and CDR2 sequences are SGHRS and YFSETQ. This CDR3 region has 17 residues. V was trimmed by 3 bases and J by 1 base, leaving 14 bases between them.

The V and J genes are TRBV10-2 and TRBJ1-2, with TRBD1 matching 11 bases. The CDR3 extends over 16 amino acids. Germline CDR1 and CDR2: WSHSY and SAAADI. Trimming cost V 5 bases and J 1 base; bases outside gene matches: 6. The CDR3 region has the DNA TGCGCCAGCAGTCGTCCCGGGACAGGGGGTAACTATGGCTACACCTTC. It codes for CASSRPGTGGNYGYTF.